This TCR beta chain was captured in a study of long-term antiretroviral therapy in people with HIV. Findings and caveats of the study: Clones that had undergone expansion before ART prevailed in the repertoire throughout all time points.

Runs used v3.0 of the immunoSEQ assay and were done at survey level. TCRdb keeps only in-frame clones here, not all; method: immunoSEQ multiplex PCR. Of 25,000 to 30,000 clones in the sample, around 78% were seen once. The CDR3 covers 13 residues. Germline CDR1 is SQVTM and CDR2 is ANQGSEA. With 5 bases clipped from V and 5 bases from J, the junction kept 7 bases outside the gene matches. Concerning this clone: The antigen is unknown.

The specimen comprised unsorted PBMCs, sampled 1.5 years before starting antiretroviral therapy. This TCR derives from a man aged 18 to 30 with HIV. The chain recombines TRBV29-1 with TRBJ2-7, with 9 bases fitting TRBD1. The CDR3 loop is CSVSSDRGDEQYF. DNA of the CDR3: TGCAGCGTTTCCTCGGACAGGGGCGACGAGCAGTACTTC.